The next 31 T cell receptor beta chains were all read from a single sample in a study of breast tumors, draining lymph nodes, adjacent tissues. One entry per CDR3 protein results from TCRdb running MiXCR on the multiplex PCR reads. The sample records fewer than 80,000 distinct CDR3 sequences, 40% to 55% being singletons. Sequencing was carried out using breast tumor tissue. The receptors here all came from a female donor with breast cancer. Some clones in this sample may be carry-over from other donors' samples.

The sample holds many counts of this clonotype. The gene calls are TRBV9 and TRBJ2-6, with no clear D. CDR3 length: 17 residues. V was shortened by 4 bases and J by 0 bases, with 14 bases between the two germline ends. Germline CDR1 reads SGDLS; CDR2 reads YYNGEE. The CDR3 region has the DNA TGTGCCAGCAGCTCTCTCCACTCGAGCTCTGGGGCCAACGTCCTGACTTTC. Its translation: CASSSLHSSSGANVLTF. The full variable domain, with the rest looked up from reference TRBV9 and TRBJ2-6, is DSGVTQTPKHLITATGQRVTLRCSPRSGDLSVYWYQQSLDQGLQFLIQYYNGEERAKGNILERFSAQQFPDLHSELNLSSLELGDSALYFCASSSLHSSSGANVLTFGAGSRLTVL.

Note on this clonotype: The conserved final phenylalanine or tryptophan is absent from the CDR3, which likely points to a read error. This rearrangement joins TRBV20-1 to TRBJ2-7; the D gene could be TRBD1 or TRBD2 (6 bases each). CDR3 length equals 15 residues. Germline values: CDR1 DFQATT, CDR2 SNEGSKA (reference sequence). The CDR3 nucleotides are TGCGGTGCTAGAGTGTTGGGGGGCGCTTCTCGGGAGCAGTACCTC. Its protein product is CGARVLGGASREQYL.

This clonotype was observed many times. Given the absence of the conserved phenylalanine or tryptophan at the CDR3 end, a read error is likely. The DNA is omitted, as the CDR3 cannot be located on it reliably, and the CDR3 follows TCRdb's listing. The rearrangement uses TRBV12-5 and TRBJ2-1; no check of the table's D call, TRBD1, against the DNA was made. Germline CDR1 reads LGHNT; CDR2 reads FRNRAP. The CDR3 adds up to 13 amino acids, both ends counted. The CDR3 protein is CASGSPRDLLHSS.

In DNA, the CDR3 is TGTGCCAGCAGCCAAAATTACGCACGGGGATTCGGCTACACCTTC. Encoded protein: CASSQNYARGFGYTF. V usage is TRBV5-8 and J usage is TRBJ1-2; D unresolved. The V gene's germline CDR1 is SGHTS and CDR2 YDEGEE. This CDR3 region has 15 residues. V was clipped by 4 bases and J by 8 bases, with 21 bases between them.

The CDR3: CASSYSPTSGGFGRYEQYF. CDR3 coding DNA: TGTGCCAGCAGTTACTCCCCGACTAGCGGGGGGTTCGGGAGGTACGAGCAGTACTTC. This rearrangement joins TRBV6-5 to TRBJ2-7; 13 bases are a match to TRBD2. The V segment lost 0 bases and the J segment 4 bases; nucleotides outside the gene matches: 12. This CDR3 contains 19 residues. CDR1 is MNHEY and CDR2 is SVGAGI in the germline V gene.

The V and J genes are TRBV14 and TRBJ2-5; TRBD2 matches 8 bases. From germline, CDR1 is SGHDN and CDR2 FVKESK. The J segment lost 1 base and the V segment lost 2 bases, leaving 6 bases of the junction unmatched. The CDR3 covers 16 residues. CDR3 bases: TGTGCCAGCAGCCAATGGAGCGGGAGTGTCCAAGAGACCCAGTACTTC. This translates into CASSQWSGSVQETQYF.

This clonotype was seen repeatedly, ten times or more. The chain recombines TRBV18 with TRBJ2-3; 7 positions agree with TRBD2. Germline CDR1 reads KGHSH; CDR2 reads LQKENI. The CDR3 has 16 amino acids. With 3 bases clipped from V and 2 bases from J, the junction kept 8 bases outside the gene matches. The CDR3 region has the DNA TGTGCCAGCTCACCCGGGACTACCGCAGACACAGATACGCAGTATTTT. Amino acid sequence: CASSPGTTADTDTQYF.

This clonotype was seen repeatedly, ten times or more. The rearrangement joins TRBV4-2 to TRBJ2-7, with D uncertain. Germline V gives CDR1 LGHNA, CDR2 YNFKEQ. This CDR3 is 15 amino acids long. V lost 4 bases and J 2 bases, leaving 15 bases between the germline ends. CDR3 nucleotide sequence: TGTGCCAGCAGCCCGCTCTCGGCCAGCACCTACGAGCAGTACTTC. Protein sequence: CASSPLSASTYEQYF.

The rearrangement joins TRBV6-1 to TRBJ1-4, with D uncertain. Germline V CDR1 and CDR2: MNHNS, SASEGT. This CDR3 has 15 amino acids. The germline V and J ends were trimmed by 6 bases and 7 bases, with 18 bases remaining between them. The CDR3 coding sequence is TGTGCCAGCAGGCACCGGCCGGGTTACATTGAAAAACTGTTTTTT. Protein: CASRHRPGYIEKLFF.

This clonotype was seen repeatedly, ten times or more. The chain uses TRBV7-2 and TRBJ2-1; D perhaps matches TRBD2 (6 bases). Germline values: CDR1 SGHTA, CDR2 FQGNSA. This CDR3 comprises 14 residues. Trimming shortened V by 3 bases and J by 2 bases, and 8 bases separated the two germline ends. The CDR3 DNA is TGTGCCAGCAGCTTGCAGCGGGCCTACAATGAGCAGTTCTTC. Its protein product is CASSLQRAYNEQFF. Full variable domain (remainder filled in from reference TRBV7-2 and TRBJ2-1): GAGVSQSPSNKVTEKGKDVELRCDPISGHTALYWYRQSLGQGLEFLIYFQGNSAPDKSGLPSDRFSAERTGGSVSTLTIQRTQQEDSAVYLCASSLQRAYNEQFFGPGTRLTVL.

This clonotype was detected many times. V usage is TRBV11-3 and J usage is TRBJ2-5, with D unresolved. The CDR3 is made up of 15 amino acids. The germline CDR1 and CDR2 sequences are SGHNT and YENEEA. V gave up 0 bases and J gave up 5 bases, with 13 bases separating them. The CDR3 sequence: CASSLETWLEETQYF. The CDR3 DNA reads TGTGCCAGCAGCTTAGAAACTTGGCTGGAGGAGACCCAGTACTTC.

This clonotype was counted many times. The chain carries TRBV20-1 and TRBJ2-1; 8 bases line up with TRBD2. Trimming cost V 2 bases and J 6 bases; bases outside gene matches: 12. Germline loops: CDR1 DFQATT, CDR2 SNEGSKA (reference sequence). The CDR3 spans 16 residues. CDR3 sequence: CSARHLLAGNSNEQFF. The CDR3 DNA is TGCAGTGCTAGACACCTCCTAGCGGGCAATAGCAATGAGCAGTTCTTC.

CDR3 protein: CASSQASSSDTQYF. The CDR3 region has the DNA TGTGCCAGCAGTCAGGCAAGTAGCTCAGATACGCAGTATTTT. The J gene is TRBJ2-3, the V gene TRBV6-4; D ambiguous. V lost 5 bases to trimming and J lost 4 bases, with 13 bases between them. This CDR3 is built from 14 residues. Germline CDR1 is MRHNA and CDR2 is SNTAGT.

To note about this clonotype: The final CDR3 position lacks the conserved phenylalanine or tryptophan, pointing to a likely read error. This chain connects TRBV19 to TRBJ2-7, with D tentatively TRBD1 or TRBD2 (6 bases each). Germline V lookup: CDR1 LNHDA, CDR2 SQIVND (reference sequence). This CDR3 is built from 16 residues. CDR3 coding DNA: TGCGCCAGTAGTATTGTCGGGGGCACGGCCGGGAACGAGCAGTACTCC. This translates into CASSIVGGTAGNEQYS.

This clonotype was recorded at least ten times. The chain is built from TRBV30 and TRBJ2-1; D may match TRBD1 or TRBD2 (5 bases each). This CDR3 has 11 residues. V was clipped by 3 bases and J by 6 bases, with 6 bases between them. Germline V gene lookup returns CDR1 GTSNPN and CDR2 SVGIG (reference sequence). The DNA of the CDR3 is TGTGCCTGGAGGAGGGGCAATGAGCAGTTCTTC. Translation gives CAWRRGNEQFF.

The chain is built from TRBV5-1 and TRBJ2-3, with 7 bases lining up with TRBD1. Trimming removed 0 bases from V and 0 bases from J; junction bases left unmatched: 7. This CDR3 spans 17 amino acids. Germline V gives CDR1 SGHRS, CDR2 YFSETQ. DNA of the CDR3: TGCGCCAGCAGCTTGGCCGGGACAGCCTTTAGCACAGATACGCAGTATTTT. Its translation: CASSLAGTAFSTDTQYF.

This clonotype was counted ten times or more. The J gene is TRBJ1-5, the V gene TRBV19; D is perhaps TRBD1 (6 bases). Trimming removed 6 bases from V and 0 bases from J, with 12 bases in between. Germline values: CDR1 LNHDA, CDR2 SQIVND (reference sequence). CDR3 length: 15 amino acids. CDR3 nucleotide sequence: TGTGCCAGTAGGATGACAGGTCTTAGCAATCAGCCCCAGCATTTT. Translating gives CASRMTGLSNQPQHF.

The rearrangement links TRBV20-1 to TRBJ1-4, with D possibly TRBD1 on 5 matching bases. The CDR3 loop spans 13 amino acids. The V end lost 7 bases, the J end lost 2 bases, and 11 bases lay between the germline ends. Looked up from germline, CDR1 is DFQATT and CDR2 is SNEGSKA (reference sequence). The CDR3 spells CSVPGSTNEKLFF. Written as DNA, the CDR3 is TGCAGTGTTCCAGGGAGCACTAATGAAAAACTGTTTTTT.

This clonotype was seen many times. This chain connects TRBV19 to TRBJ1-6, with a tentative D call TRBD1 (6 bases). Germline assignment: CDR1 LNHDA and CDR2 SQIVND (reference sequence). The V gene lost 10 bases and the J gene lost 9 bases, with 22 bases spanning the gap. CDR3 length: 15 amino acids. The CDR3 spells CATRSLTGSGSPLHF. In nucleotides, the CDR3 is TGTGCCACCCGCTCCCTCACAGGGTCGGGTTCACCCCTCCACTTT.

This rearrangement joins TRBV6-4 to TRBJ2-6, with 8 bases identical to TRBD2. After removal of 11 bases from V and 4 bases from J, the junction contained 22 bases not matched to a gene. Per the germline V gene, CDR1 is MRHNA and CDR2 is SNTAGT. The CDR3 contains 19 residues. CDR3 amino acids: CAVSGDRTSRVSGANVLTF. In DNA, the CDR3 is TGTGCCGTTAGCGGGGACCGTACGAGCAGGGTATCAGGGGCCAACGTCCTGACTTTC.

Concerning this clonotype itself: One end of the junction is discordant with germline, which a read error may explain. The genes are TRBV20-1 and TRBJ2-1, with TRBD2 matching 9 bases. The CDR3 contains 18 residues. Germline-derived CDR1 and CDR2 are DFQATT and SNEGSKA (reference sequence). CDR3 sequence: CGAGPHQRWRGGRNEQFF. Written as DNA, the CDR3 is TGCGGTGCTGGGCCCCATCAGCGTTGGCGGGGGGGCAGGAATGAGCAGTTCTTC.

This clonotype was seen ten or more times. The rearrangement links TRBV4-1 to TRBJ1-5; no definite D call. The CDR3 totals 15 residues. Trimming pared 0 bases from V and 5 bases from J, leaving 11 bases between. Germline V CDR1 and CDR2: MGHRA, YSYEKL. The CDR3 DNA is TGCGCCAGCAGCCAAGATGGCTGGCGAGATCAGCCCCAGCATTTT. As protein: CASSQDGWRDQPQHF.

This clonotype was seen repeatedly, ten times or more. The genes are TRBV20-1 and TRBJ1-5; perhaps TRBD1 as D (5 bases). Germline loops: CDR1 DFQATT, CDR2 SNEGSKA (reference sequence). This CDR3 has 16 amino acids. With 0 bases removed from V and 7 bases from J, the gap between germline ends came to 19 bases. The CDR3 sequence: CSARDGGTDRRQPQHF. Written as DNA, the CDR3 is TGCAGTGCTAGAGATGGCGGGACGGACCGACGGCAGCCCCAGCATTTT.

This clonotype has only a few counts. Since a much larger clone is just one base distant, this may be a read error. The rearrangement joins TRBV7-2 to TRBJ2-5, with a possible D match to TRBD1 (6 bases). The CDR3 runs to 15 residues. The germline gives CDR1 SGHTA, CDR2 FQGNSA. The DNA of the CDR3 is TGTGCCAGCAGCCCCCAACAGGGTTATGGAGAGACCCAGCACTTC. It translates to CASSPQQGYGETQHF.

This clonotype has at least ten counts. The CDR3 spells CASSLIGGLGYGYTF. CDR3 DNA sequence: TGTGCCAGCAGTTTAATCGGGGGGCTCGGCTATGGCTACACCTTC. The gene calls are TRBV12-3 or TRBV12-4 and TRBJ1-2; possible D gene TRBD1, 6 bases. The CDR3 is 15 amino acids. Trimming left V 2 bases short and J 4 bases short, with 14 bases between.

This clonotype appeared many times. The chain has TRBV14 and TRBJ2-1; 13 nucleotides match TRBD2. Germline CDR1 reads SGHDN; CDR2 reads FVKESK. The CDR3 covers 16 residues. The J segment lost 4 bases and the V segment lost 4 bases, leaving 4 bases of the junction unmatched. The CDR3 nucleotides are TGTGCCAGCAGCCCGACTAGCGGGGGGTCTTACAATGAGCAGTTCTTC. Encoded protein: CASSPTSGGSYNEQFF.

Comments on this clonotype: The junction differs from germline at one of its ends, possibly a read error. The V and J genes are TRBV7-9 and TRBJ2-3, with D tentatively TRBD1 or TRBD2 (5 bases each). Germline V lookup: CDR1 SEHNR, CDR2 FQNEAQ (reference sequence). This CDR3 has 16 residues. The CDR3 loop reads CASTKTRVGGPDMQYF. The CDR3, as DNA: TGTGCCAGCACAAAAACCAGGGTTGGGGGTCCGGATATGCAGTATTTT.

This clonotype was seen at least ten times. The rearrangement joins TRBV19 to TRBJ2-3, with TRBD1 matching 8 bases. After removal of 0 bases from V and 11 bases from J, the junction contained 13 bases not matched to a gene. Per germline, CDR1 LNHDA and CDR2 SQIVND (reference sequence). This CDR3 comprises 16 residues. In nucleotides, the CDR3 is TGTGCCAGTAGTATAGAGAGGCCGACGACAGGGGTCGGGCAGTATTTT. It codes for CASSIERPTTGVGQYF.

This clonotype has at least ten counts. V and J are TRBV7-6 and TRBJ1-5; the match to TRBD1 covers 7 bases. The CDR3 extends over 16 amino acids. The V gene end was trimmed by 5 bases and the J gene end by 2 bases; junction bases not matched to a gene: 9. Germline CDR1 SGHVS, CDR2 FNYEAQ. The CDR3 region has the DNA TGTGCCAGCAGCCCGCAAGGGGGCGCGGGCAATCAGCCCCAGCATTTT. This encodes CASSPQGGAGNQPQHF.

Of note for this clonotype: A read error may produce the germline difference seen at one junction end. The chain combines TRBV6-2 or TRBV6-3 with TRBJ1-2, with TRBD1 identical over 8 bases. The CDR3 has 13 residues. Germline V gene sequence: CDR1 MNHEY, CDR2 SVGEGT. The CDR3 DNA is TGTGCCGGCAGTGGGACAGGTGGGGATGGCTACACCTTC. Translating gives CAGSGTGGDGYTF.

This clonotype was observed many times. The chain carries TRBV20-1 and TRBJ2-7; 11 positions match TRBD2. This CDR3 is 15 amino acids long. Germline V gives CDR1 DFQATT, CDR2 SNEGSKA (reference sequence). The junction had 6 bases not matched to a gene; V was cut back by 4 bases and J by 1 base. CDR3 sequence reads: CSATGTSGGSYEQYF. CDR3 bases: TGCAGTGCTACCGGGACTAGCGGAGGTTCCTACGAGCAGTACTTC.